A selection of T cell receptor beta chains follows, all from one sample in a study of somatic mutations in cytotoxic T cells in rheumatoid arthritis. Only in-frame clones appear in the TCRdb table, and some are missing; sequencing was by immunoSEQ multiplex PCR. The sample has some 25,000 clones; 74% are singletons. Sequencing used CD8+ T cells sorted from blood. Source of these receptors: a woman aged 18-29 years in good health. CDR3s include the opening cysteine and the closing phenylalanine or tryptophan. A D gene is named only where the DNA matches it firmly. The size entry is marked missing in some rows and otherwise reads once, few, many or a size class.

CDR3: CASDLQGGPEQYF; DNA: TGTGCCAGCGATTTACAGGGAGGCCCCGAGCAGTACTTC; J: TRBJ2-7; V: TRBV2; size: few; D: NA
CDR3: CSAGGETEAFF; DNA: TGCAGCGCCGGTGGGGAGACTGAAGCTTTCTTT; J: TRBJ1-1; V: TRBV29-1; size: NA; D: NA
CDR3: CASSHGGTEAFF; DNA: TGTGCCAGCAGCCACGGAGGCACTGAAGCTTTCTTT; J: TRBJ1-1; V: TRBV7-9; size: NA; D: NA
CDR3: CASSSVTGTGLNEQFF; DNA: TGTGCCAGCAGTTCAGTAACCGGGACAGGGCTAAATGAGCAGTTCTTC; J: TRBJ2-1; V: TRBV7-6; size: few; D: TRBD1
CDR3: CASGTTSGSQPQHF; DNA: TGTGCTAGTGGGACTACCTCAGGGAGTCAGCCCCAGCATTTT; J: TRBJ1-5; V: TRBV12-5; size: few; D: NA
CDR3: CASRTTVWGREQYF; DNA: TGTGCCAGCAGAACGACAGTGTGGGGTCGCGAGCAGTACTTC; J: TRBJ2-7; V: TRBV27; size: NA; D: NA
CDR3: CARLGTDYGYTF; DNA: TGTGCCAGACTCGGGACAGACTATGGCTACACCTTC; J: TRBJ1-2; V: TRBV2; size: NA; D: TRBD1
CDR3: CASRHRDRVYGYTF; DNA: TGCGCCAGCAGGCACCGGGACAGGGTCTATGGCTACACCTTC; J: TRBJ1-2; V: TRBV5-1; size: few; D: TRBD1
CDR3: CASGGPATNTEAFF; DNA: TGCGCCAGCGGGGGGCCCGCGACGAACACTGAAGCTTTCTTT; J: TRBJ1-1; V: TRBV10-2; size: NA; D: NA
CDR3: CATGGPGTYEQYF; DNA: TGTGCCACGGGTGGCCCTGGGACCTACGAGCAGTACTTC; J: TRBJ2-7; V: TRBV6-5; size: NA; D: NA
CDR3: CASAGTGPVGQPQHF; DNA: TGTGCCAGCGCAGGGACAGGCCCTGTCGGACAGCCCCAGCATTTT; J: TRBJ1-5; V: TRBV6-1; size: few; D: TRBD1
CDR3: CASSFQANSMTEAFF; DNA: TGTGCCAGCAGTTTCCAAGCCAATTCGATGACTGAAGCTTTCTTT; J: TRBJ1-1; V: TRBV28; size: NA; D: NA
CDR3: CASSFDPGTSGRPPYEQYF; DNA: TGTGCCAGCAGTTTCGATCCCGGGACTAGCGGGAGGCCCCCCTACGAGCAGTACTTC; J: TRBJ2-7; V: TRBV28; size: once; D: TRBD2
CDR3: CAVQLGSSYNEQFF; DNA: TGTGCCGTTCAACTGGGTAGCTCCTACAATGAGCAGTTCTTC; J: TRBJ2-1; V: TRBV2; size: NA; D: NA
CDR3: CASSMGANYGYTF; DNA: TGTGCCAGCTCAATGGGGGCTAACTATGGCTACACCTTC; J: TRBJ1-2; V: TRBV18; size: once; D: NA
CDR3: CASSLGLAVNNEQFF; DNA: TGCGCCAGCAGCTTGGGACTAGCGGTAAACAATGAGCAGTTCTTC; J: TRBJ2-1; V: TRBV5-1; size: once; D: TRBD2
CDR3: CASSYGVNQPQHF; DNA: TGTGCCAGCAGTTATGGGGTCAATCAGCCCCAGCATTTT; J: TRBJ1-5; V: TRBV6-5; size: NA; D: NA
CDR3: CASSDKNRDANEKLFF; DNA: TGTGCCAGCAGTGACAAAAACAGGGACGCGAATGAAAAACTGTTTTTT; J: TRBJ1-4; V: TRBV2; size: NA; D: NA
CDR3: CASSYSGTSGEQFF; DNA: TGTGCCAGCAGTTACTCGGGGACTAGCGGCGAGCAGTTCTTC; J: TRBJ2-1; V: TRBV6-5; size: NA; D: TRBD2
CDR3: CAWRTLWHYGYTF; DNA: TGTGCCTGGAGGACCCTTTGGCACTATGGCTACACCTTC; J: TRBJ1-2; V: TRBV30; size: few; D: NA
CDR3: CAIRQGLAYTTGELFF; DNA: TGTGCCATCAGACAGGGACTAGCGTATACCACCGGGGAGCTGTTTTTT; J: TRBJ2-2; V: TRBV6-4; size: NA; D: TRBD2
CDR3: CASSYGGAGDTQYF; DNA: TGTGCCAGCAGTTACGGGGGGGCCGGAGATACGCAGTATTTT; J: TRBJ2-3; V: TRBV6-5; size: NA; D: NA
CDR3: CSVKMGQGSGANVLTF; DNA: TGCAGCGTAAAAATGGGACAGGGCTCTGGGGCCAACGTCCTGACTTTC; J: TRBJ2-6; V: TRBV29-1; size: NA; D: TRBD1
CDR3: CASRPRGAYNEKLFF; DNA: TGTGCCAGCAGACCCCGGGGGGCTTATAATGAAAAACTGTTTTTT; J: TRBJ1-4; V: TRBV27; size: NA; D: NA
CDR3: CASSQDYNEQFF; DNA: TGCGCCAGCAGCCAGGACTACAATGAGCAGTTCTTC; J: TRBJ2-1; V: TRBV4-1; size: NA; D: NA
CDR3: CASSVAPNYGYTF; DNA: TGTGCCAGCAGCGTAGCTCCGAACTATGGCTACACCTTC; J: TRBJ1-2; V: TRBV9; size: few; D: NA
CDR3: CASSLVAGGTDTQYF; DNA: TGTGCCAGCAGCTTAGTTGCGGGAGGCACAGATACGCAGTATTTT; J: TRBJ2-3; V: TRBV7-8; size: NA; D: TRBD2
CDR3: CASSQPTSGTYEQYF; DNA: TGTGCCAGCAGCCAACCGACTAGCGGAACCTACGAGCAGTACTTC; J: TRBJ2-7; V: TRBV4-2; size: NA; D: TRBD2
CDR3: CASSFGTGEQYF; DNA: TGTGCCAGCAGTTTCGGGACGGGCGAGCAGTACTTC; J: TRBJ2-7; V: TRBV27; size: NA; D: NA
CDR3: CASSRQGAGNEQFF; DNA: TGCGCCAGCAGTCGACAGGGGGCGGGCAATGAGCAGTTCTTC; J: TRBJ2-1; V: TRBV4-1; size: NA; D: TRBD1
CDR3: CASSQLQGSTGELFF; DNA: TGCGCCAGCAGCCAGCTACAGGGATCCACCGGGGAGCTGTTTTTT; J: TRBJ2-2; V: TRBV4-1; size: NA; D: NA
CDR3: CSVGEGTEAFF; DNA: TGCAGCGTTGGGGAGGGAACTGAAGCTTTCTTT; J: TRBJ1-1; V: TRBV29-1; size: few; D: NA
CDR3: CASSLADIGYTF; DNA: TGTGCCAGCAGCTTAGCGGATATAGGCTACACCTTC; J: TRBJ1-2; V: TRBV7-9; size: once; D: NA
CDR3: CARGGSGNTIYF; DNA: TGTGCCAGGGGGGGATCTGGAAACACCATATATTTT; J: TRBJ1-3; V: TRBV2; size: few; D: NA
CDR3: CASSYPGQGNEQFF; DNA: TGCGCCAGCAGCTACCCGGGACAGGGAAATGAGCAGTTCTTC; J: TRBJ2-1; V: TRBV5-1; size: NA; D: TRBD1
CDR3: CASSFLPLAGGNEQFF; DNA: TGTGCCAGCAGCTTCTTACCACTAGCGGGAGGGAATGAGCAGTTCTTC; J: TRBJ2-1; V: TRBV27; size: NA; D: TRBD2
CDR3: CASSTGGDYYNEQFF; DNA: TGTGCCAGCAGCACCGGGGGGGACTACTACAATGAGCAGTTCTTC; J: TRBJ2-1; V: TRBV9; size: NA; D: TRBD2
CDR3: CASIHVAGMNTEAFF; DNA: TGTGCCAGCATCCACGTCGCGGGAATGAACACTGAAGCTTTCTTT; J: TRBJ1-1; V: TRBV28; size: NA; D: NA
CDR3: CASSPRLAGGDTDTQYF; DNA: TGTGCCAGCAGCCCTCGACTAGCGGGAGGAGACACAGATACGCAGTATTTT; J: TRBJ2-3; V: TRBV7-9; size: NA; D: TRBD2
CDR3: CASSLEQNSNQPQHF; DNA: TGTGCCAGCAGCTTGGAACAGAATAGCAATCAGCCCCAGCATTTT; J: TRBJ1-5; V: TRBV5-5; size: NA; D: NA
CDR3: CASSHETGDPAEGYTF; DNA: TGCGCCAGCAGCCATGAAACGGGTGACCCAGCGGAAGGGTACACCTTC; J: TRBJ1-2; V: TRBV4-1; size: NA; D: NA
CDR3: CASSYGAGMETQYF; DNA: TGTGCCAGCAGTTACGGGGCAGGTATGGAGACCCAGTACTTC; J: TRBJ2-5; V: TRBV6-5; size: NA; D: NA